This entry is about one T cell receptor (beta chain). The data are from a study of blood T cell repertoires in COVID-19. Study context: In each case, the material was cDNA or gDNA derived from T cells, B-cell-depleted T cells, or PBMCs.

Study processing details: Nucleated cell number was recorded as an estimate derived from reference gene primer amplification. TCRdb keeps only in-frame clones here, not all; method: immunoSEQ multiplex PCR. Clone size and V and J calls were adopted from that table, with D and trimming inferred from the DNA. Counted here are fewer than 110,000 clones, roughly 86% occurring once; the ten biggest clones make up under 14%. The ends were cut back, 5 bases at V and 8 bases at J, with 15 bases in the middle. Germline values: CDR1 LNHDA, CDR2 SQIVND (reference sequence). The CDR3 runs 13 residues. The sequence came from a woman aged 25 to 45 with acute or convalescent COVID-19. Sequencing input: peripheral blood. The chain is built from TRBV19 and TRBJ1-2; D call uncertain. The DNA of the CDR3 is TGTGCCAGTAGTCACCTCGACTCAGACGGCTACACCTTC. Residues: CASSHLDSDGYTF.